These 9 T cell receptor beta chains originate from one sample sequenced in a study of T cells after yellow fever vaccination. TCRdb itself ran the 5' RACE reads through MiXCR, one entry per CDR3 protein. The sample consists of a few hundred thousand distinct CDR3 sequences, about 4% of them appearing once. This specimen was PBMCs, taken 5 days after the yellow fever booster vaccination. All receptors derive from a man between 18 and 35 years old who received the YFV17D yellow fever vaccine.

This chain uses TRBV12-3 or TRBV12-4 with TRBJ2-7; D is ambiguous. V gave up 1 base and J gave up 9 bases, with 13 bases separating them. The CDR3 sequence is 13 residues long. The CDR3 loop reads CASSLGASRRQYV. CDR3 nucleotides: TGTGCCAGCAGTTTAGGGGCCTCGCGACGGCAGTACGTC.

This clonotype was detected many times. CDR3 nucleotide sequence: TGCGCCAGCAGCCAGTTTCGGGGGGGCAATGAGCAGTTCTTC. Amino acids: CASSQFRGGNEQFF. The chain carries TRBV4-3 and TRBJ2-1, with 8 bases that match TRBD2. The ends lost 3 bases at V and 6 bases at J; junction bases unmatched: 4. Germline-derived CDR1 and CDR2 are LGHNA and YSLEER. The CDR3 has 14 residues.

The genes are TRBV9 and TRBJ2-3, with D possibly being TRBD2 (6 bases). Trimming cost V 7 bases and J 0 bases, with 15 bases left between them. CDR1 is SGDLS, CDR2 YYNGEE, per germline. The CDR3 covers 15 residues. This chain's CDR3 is CASGQGGGSTDTQYF. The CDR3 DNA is TGTGCCAGCGGTCAGGGAGGAGGTAGCACAGATACGCAGTATTTT.

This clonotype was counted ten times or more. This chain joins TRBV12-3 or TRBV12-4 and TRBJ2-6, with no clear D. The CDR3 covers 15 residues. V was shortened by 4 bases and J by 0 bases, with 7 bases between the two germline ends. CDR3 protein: CASSWGSSGANVLTF. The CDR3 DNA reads TGTGCCAGCAGTTGGGGTAGCTCTGGGGCCAACGTCCTGACTTTC.

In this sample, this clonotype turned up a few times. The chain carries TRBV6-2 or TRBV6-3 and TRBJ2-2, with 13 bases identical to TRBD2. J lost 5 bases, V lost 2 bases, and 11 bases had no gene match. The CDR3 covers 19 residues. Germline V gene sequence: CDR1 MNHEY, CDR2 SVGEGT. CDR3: CASSYGPGLAGKRTGELFF. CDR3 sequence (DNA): TGTGCCAGCAGTTACGGGCCGGGACTAGCGGGGAAAAGAACCGGGGAGCTGTTTTTT.

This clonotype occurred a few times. CDR3 DNA sequence: TGTGCCAGCAGCTCACAGTACGGACGCGGCGGCTACACCTTC. Protein sequence: CASSSQYGRGGYTF. The chain has TRBV7-2 and TRBJ1-2, with D unclear. The CDR3 has 14 residues. Between the trimmed V and J ends, which lost 4 bases and 8 bases, there was a span of 17 bases. Germline values: CDR1 SGHTA, CDR2 FQGNSA.

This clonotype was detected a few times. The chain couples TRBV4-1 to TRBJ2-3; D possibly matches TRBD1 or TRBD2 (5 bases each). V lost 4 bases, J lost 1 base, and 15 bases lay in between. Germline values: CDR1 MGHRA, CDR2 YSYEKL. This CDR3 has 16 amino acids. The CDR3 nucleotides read TGCGCCAGCAGCCCTGGGGGTAACCCTCGCACAGATACGCAGTATTTT. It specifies CASSPGGNPRTDTQYF.

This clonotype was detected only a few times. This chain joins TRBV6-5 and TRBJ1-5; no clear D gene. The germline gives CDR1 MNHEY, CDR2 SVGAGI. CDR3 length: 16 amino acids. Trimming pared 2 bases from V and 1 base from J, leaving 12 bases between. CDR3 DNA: TGTGCCAGCAGTTACGGCGGAGCTGGGAGCAATCAGCCCCAGCATTTT. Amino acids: CASSYGGAGSNQPQHF.

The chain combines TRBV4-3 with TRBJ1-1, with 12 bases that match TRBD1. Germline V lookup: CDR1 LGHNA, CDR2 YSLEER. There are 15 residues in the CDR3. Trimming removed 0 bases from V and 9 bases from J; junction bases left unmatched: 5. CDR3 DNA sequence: TGCGCCAGCAGCCAAGATTCCGGGACAGGGGGCAAAGCTTTCTTT. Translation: CASSQDSGTGGKAFF.